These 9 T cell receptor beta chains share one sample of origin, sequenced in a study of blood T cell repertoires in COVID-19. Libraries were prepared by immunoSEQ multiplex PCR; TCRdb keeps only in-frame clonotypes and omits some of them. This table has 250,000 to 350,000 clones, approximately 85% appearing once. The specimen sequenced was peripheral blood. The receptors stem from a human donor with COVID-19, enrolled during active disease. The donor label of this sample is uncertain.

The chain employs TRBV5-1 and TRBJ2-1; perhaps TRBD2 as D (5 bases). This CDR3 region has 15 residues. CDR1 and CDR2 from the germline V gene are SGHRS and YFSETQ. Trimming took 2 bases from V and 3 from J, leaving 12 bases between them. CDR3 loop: CASSLGGSNYNEQFF. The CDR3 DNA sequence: TGCGCCAGCAGCTTAGGTGGGAGTAACTACAATGAGCAGTTCTTC.

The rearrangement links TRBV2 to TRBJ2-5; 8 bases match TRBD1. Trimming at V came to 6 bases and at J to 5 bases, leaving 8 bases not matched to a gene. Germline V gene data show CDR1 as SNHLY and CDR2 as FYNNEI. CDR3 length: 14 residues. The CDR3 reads CASRGRQGLETQYF. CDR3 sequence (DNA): TGTGCCAGCAGGGGTCGACAGGGGTTGGAGACCCAGTACTTC.

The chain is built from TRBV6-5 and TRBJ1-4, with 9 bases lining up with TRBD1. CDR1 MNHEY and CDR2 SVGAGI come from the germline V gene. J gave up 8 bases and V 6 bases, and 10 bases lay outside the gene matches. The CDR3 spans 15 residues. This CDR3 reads CASSEWDRVNEKLFF. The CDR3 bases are TGTGCCAGCAGCGAGTGGGACAGGGTGAACGAAAAACTGTTTTTT.

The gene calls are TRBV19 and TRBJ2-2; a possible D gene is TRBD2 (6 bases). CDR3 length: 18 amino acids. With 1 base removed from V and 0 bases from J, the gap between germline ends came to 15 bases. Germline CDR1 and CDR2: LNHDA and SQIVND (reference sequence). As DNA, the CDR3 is TGTGCCAGTAGTATAGCTCGACCGGGAGCACCGAACACCGGGGAGCTGTTTTTT. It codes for CASSIARPGAPNTGELFF.

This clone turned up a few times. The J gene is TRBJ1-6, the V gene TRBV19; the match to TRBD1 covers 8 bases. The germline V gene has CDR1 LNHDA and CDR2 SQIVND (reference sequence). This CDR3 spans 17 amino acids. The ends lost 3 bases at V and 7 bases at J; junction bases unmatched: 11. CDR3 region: CASSMVPGTGVNSPLHF. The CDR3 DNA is TGTGCCAGTAGTATGGTCCCCGGGACAGGAGTAAATTCACCCCTCCACTTT.

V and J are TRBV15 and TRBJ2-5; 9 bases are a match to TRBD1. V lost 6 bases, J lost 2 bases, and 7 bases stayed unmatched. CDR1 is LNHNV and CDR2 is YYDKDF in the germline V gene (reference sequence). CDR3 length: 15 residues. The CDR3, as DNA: TGTGCCACCAGTAAGCCGGGACAGGGTCAAGAGACCCAGTACTTC. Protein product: CATSKPGQGQETQYF.

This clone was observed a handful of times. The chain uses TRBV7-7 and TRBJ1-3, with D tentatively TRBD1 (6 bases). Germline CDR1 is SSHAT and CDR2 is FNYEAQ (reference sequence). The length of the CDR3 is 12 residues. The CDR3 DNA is TGTGCTATAGGGGGTAATGGAAACACCATATATTTT. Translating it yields CAIGGNGNTIYF.

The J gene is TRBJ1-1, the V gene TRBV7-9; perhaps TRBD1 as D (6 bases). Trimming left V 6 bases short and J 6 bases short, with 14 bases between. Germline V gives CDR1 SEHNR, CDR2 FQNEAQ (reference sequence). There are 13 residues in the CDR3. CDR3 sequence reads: CASSYTGSSEAFF. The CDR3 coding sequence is TGTGCCAGCAGTTACACAGGGAGTTCTGAAGCTTTCTTT.

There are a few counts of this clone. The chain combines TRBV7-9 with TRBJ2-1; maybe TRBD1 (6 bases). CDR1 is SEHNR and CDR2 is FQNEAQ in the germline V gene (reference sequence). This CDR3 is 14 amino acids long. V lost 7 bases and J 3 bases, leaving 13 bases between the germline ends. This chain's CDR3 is CASNPDSFYNEQFF. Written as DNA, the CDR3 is TGTGCCAGCAACCCGGACAGCTTCTACAATGAGCAGTTCTTC.